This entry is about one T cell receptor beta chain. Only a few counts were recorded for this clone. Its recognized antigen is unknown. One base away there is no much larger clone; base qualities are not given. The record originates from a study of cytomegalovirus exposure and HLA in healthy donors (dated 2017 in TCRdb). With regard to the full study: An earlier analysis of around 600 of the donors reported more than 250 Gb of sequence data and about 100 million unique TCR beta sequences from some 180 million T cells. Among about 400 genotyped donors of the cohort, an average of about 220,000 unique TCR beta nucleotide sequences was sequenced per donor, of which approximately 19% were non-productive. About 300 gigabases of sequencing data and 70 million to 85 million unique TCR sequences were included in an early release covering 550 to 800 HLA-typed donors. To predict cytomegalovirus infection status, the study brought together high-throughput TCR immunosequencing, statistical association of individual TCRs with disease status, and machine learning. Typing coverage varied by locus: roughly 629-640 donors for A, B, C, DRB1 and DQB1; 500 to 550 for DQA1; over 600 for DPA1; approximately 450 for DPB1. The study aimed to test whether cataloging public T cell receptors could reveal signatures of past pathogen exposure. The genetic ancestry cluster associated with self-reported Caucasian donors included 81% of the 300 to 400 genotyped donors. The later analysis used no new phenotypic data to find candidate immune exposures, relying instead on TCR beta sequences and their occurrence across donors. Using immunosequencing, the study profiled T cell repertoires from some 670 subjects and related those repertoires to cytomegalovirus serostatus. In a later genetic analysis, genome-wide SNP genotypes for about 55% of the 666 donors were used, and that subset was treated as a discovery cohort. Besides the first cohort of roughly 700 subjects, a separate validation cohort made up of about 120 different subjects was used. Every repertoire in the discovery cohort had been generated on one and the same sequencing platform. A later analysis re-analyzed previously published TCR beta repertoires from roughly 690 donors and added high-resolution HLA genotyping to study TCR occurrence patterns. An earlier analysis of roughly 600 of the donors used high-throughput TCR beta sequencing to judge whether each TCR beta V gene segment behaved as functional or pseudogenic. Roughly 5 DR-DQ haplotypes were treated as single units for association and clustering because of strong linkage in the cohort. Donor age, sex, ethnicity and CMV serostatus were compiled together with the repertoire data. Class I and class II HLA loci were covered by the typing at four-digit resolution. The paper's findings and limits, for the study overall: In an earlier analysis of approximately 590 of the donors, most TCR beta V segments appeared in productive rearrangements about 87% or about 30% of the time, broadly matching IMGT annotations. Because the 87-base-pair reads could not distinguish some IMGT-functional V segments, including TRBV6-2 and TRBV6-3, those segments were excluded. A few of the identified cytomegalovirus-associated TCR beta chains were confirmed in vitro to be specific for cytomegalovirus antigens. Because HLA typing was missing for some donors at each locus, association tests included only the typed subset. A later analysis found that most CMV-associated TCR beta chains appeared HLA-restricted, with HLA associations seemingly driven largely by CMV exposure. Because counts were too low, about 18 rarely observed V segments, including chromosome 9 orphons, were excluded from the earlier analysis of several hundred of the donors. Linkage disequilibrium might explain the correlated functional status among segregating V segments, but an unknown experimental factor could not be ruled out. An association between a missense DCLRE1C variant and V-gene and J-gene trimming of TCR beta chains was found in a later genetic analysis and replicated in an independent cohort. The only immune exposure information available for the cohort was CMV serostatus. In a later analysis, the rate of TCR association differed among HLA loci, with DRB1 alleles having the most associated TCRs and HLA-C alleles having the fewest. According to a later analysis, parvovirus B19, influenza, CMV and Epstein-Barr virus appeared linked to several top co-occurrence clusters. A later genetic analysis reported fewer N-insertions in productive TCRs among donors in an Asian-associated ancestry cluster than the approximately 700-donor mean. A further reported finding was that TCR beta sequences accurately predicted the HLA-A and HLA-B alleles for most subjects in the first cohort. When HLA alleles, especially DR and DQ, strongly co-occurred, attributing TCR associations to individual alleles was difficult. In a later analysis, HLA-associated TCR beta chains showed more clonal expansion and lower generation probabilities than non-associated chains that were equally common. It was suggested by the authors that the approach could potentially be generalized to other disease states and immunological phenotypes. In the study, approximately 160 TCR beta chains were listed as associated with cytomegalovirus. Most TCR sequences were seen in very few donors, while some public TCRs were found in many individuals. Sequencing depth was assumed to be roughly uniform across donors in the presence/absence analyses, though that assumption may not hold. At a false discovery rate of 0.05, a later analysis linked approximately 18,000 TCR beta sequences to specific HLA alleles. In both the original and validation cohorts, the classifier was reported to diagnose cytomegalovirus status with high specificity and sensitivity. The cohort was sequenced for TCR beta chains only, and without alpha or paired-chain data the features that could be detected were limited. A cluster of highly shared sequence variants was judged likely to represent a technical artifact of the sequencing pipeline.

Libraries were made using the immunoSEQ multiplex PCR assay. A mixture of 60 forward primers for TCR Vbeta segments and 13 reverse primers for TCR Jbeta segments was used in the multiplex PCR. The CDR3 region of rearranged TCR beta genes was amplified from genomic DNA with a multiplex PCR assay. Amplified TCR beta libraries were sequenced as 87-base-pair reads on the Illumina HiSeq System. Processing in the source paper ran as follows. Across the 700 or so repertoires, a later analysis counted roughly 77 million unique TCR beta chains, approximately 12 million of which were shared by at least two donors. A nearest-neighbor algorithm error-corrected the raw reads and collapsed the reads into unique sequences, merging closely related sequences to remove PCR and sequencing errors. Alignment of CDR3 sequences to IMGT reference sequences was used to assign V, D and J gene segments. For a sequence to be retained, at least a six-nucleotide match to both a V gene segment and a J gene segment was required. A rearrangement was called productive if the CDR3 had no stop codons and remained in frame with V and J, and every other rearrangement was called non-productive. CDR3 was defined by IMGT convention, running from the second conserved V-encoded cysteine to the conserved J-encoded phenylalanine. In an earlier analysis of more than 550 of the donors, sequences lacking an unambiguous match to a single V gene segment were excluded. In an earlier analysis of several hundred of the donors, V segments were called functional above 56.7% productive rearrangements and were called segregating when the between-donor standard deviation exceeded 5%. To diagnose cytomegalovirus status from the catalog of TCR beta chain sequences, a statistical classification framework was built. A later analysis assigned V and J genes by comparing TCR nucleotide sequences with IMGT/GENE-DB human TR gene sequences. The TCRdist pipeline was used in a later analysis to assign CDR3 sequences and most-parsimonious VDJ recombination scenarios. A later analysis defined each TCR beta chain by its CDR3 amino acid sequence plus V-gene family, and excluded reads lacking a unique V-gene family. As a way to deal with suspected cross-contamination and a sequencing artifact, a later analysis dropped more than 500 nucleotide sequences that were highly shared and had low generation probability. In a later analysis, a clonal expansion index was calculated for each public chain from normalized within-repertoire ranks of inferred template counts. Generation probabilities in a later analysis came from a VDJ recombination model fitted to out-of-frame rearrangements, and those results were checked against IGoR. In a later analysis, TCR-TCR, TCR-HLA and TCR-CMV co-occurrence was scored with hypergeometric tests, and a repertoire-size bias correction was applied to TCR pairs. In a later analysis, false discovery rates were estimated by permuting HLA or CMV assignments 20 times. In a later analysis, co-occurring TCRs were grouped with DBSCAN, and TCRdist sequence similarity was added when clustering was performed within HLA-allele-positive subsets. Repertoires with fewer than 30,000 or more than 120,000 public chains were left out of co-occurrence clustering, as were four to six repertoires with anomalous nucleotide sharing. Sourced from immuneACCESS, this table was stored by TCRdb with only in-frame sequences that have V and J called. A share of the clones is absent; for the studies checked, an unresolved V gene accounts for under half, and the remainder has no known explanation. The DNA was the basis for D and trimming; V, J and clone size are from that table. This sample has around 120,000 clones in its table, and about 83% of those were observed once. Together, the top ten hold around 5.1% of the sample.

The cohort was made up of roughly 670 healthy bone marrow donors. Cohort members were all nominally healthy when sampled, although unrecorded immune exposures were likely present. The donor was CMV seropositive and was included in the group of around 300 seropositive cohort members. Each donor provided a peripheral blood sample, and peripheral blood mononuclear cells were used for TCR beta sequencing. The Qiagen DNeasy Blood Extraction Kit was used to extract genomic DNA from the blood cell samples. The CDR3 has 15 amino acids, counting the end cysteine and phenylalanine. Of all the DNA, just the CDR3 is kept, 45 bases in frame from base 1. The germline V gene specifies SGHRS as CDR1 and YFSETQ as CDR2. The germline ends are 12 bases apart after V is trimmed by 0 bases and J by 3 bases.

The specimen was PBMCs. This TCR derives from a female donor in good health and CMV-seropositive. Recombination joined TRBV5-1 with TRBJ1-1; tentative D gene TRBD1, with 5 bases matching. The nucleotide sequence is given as TGCGCCAGCAGCTTGGCCGCGGGGACGTACACTGAAGCTTTCTTT. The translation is CASSLAAGTYTEAFF.